This TCR beta chain is drawn from a study of blood T cell repertoires in COVID-19. In the study overall: From T cells, B-cell-depleted T cells, or PBMCs came the material, which was cDNA or gDNA.

The protocol was immunoSEQ multiplex PCR, while the TCRdb copy is restricted to in-frame clones and leaves out a portion. The sample comprises fewer than 200,000 clones, just over 85% of which are singletons, and approximately 9% rests with the top ten. Living in about 25 US areas, the participants were between roughly 18 and 89 years of age. What the recovered Cohort 3 donors had was two negative PCRs, clearance, or symptom resolution. CDR1 is SGHNT and CDR2 is YYREEE in the germline V gene (reference sequence). Losses at the gene ends were 3 bases for V and 5 bases for J; bases not matched to a gene: 5. This CDR3 region has 15 residues.

Source material: PBMCs or T cells enriched from blood (not recorded which). The chain joins TRBV5-4 to TRBJ2-5, with 12 bases matching TRBD2. The TCR comes from a woman between 18 and 29 years old who had recovered from COVID-19. The CDR3 reads CASSSSGGASETQYF. The CDR3 DNA is TGTGCCAGCAGCTCTAGCGGGGGGGCCTCGGAGACCCAGTACTTC.